This entry describes one T cell receptor beta chain. This sample is part of a study of blood T cell repertoires in COVID-19. Study information: The United States, Italy and Spain were the sources of the acute and convalescent COVID-19 samples. PBMCs, B-cell-depleted T cells, or T cells provided the cDNA or gDNA that made up the material.

This CDR3 spans 16 amino acids. The germline CDR1 and CDR2 sequences are MNHEY and SMNVEV (reference sequence). V was cut by 4 bases and J by 7 bases, with 22 bases left in between. Data came from immunoSEQ multiplex PCR; TCRdb stores just in-frame clones and leaves some out. The sample has approximately 250,000 clones, nearly 90% seen once. Clinical history reported by participants formed the basis on which cohorts were assigned. Among Cohort 3 donors, those recovered had two negative PCRs, clearance, or symptom resolution. The sample taken for sequencing was PBMCs or T cells enriched from blood (not recorded which). V gene TRBV27 combines with J gene TRBJ1-2, with D possibly TRBD1 on 6 matching bases. This TCR was recovered from a woman in her 30s who had recovered from COVID-19. The CDR3 DNA reads TGTGCCAGCAGTTGGGGGAGGGGGGCCCCCTCAATTGGCTACACCTTC. Amino acid sequence: CASSWGRGAPSIGYTF.